These 15 T cell receptor beta chains were sequenced from one sample in a study of blood T cells in healthy people across ages. The second PCR ran about 6 to 11 cycles with a sample-barcoded 5' primer and J-beta primers. MiXCR, applied by TCRdb to the 5' RACE reads, yields one record per CDR3 protein. The table records about 800,000 distinct CDR3 sequences, 55% to 75% of them present only once. Sequencing was carried out using blood. These receptors originate from a man aged 25 to 45 in good health.

The chain combines TRBV12-3 or TRBV12-4 with TRBJ2-7; 10 bases map to TRBD2. The J call is uncertain, as TRBJ2-5 better fits the DNA end. The CDR3 runs to 17 residues. CDR3: CASSLAAGLAVKETQYF. CDR3 coding DNA: TGTGCCAGCAGTTTAGCGGCCGGACTAGCGGTTAAAGAGACCCAGTACTTC.

The rearrangement links TRBV29-1 to TRBJ1-5; no definite D call. The ends were cut back, 4 bases at V and 9 bases at J, with 10 bases in the middle. CDR3 length: 11 amino acids. Germline-derived CDR1 and CDR2 are SQVTM and ANQGSEA. Written as DNA, the CDR3 is TGCAGCGTTGGGGGATCGGGGCCCCAGCATTTT. Translating it yields CSVGGSGPQHF.

The V gene is TRBV28, the J gene TRBJ1-5; D remains unclear. Trimming removed 7 bases from V and 0 bases from J, with 7 bases in between. The CDR3 is 13 amino acids. Germline lookup yields CDR1 MDHEN and CDR2 SYDVKM. The CDR3 nucleotides read TGTGCCAGCAACGTCTATAGCAATCAGCCCCAGCATTTT. Translation gives CASNVYSNQPQHF.

This clonotype is a singleton in its sample. In nucleotides, the CDR3 is TGTGCCAGCAGCTTAGGCAGAGCTAATTCACCCCTCCACTTT. It codes for CASSLGRANSPLHF. The rearrangement joins TRBV13 to TRBJ1-6; D is ambiguous. CDR3 length: 14 residues. V was cut by 0 bases and J by 6 bases, with 6 bases left in between. Germline V CDR1 and CDR2: PRHDT, FYEKMQ (reference sequence).

The J gene is TRBJ1-2, the V gene TRBV18; perhaps TRBD1 as D (5 bases). The ends were cut back, 10 bases at V and 3 bases at J, with 15 bases in the middle. The CDR3 runs to 13 residues. Germline assignment: CDR1 KGHSH and CDR2 LQKENI. The CDR3 here is CAIPRDGDYGYTF. The CDR3 nucleotides read TGTGCCATCCCCAGGGATGGGGACTATGGCTACACCTTC.

This clonotype was picked up a small number of times. The genes are TRBV29-1 and TRBJ1-5; D is unclear. The CDR3 is 13 residues long. V shed 4 bases and J shed 0 bases, with 7 bases lying between them. Germline-derived CDR1 and CDR2 are SQVTM and ANQGSEA. The DNA for the CDR3 is TGCAGCGTTGCTTTGGATAGCAATCAGCCCCAGCATTTT. Encoded protein: CSVALDSNQPQHF.

This clonotype was counted only a few times. The gene calls are TRBV15 and TRBJ2-7, with no clear D. The germline V gene encodes CDR1 LNHNV and CDR2 YYDKDF (reference sequence). V lost 5 bases to trimming and J lost 5 bases, with 19 bases between them. The CDR3 has 15 amino acids. The CDR3 here is CATSPGQISFHEQYF. CDR3 nucleotide sequence: TGTGCCACCAGCCCCGGGCAGATATCTTTCCACGAGCAGTACTTC.

This rearrangement joins TRBV2 to TRBJ2-6, with D uncertain. In germline, CDR1 is SNHLY, CDR2 FYNNEI. V was clipped by 6 bases and J by 0 bases, with 6 bases between them. CDR3 length: 14 amino acids. The CDR3 coding sequence is TGTGCCAGCAGGGTCTTCTCTGGGGCCAACGTCCTGACTTTC. Its protein product is CASRVFSGANVLTF.

V is TRBV7-8 and J is TRBJ1-2; D is perhaps TRBD1 (5 bases). Per germline, CDR1 SGHVS and CDR2 FQNEAQ. This CDR3 comprises 18 residues. The V gene lost 2 bases and the J gene lost 5 bases, with 24 bases spanning the gap. Here the CDR3 reads CASSLTRTSRRGYYGYTF. DNA for the CDR3: TGTGCCAGCAGCTTAACCCGAACGTCGAGGCGGGGGTATTATGGCTACACCTTC. Full variable domain (rest looked up from reference TRBV7-8 and TRBJ1-2): GAGVSQSPRYKVAKRGQDVALRCDPISGHVSLFWYQQALGQGPEFLTYFQNEAQLDKSGLPSDRFFAERPEGSVSTLKIQRTQQEDSAVYLCASSLTRTSRRGYYGYTFGSGTRLTVV.

The chain carries TRBV15 and TRBJ1-2; 7 bases align to TRBD1. CDR3 length equals 14 residues. J gave up 7 bases and V 0 bases, and 5 bases lay outside the gene matches. Looked up from germline, CDR1 is LNHNV and CDR2 is YYDKDF (reference sequence). This chain's CDR3 is CATSRDGRGAGYTF. CDR3 DNA: TGTGCCACCAGCAGAGATGGCAGGGGGGCTGGCTACACCTTC.

Only a few counts were recorded for this clonotype. The CDR3 region has the DNA TGTGCCAGCAGAACGGGGCGGGGAACCTACGAGCAGTACTTC. Protein sequence: CASRTGRGTYEQYF. J is TRBJ2-7 and V is TRBV6-2 or TRBV6-3, with a weak D call TRBD2 (6 bases). The germline CDR1 and CDR2 sequences are MNHEY and SVGEGT. Trimming cost V 6 bases and J 2 bases, with 14 bases left between them. The CDR3 contains 14 residues.

The chain is built from TRBV7-9 and TRBJ2-3, with 9 nucleotides matching TRBD2. CDR1 SEHNR and CDR2 FQNEAQ come from the germline V gene (reference sequence). CDR3 size: 16 residues. V lost 2 bases, J lost 6 bases, and 9 bases stayed unmatched. The CDR3 sequence is CASSLYIAGAGDTQYF. CDR3 bases: TGTGCCAGCAGCTTATATATAGCGGGAGCGGGTGATACGCAGTATTTT. Together with reference TRBV7-9 and TRBJ2-3, the CDR3 gives the full variable domain: DTGVSQNPRHKITKRGQNVTFRCDPISEHNRLYWYRQTLGQGPEFLTYFQNEAQLEKSRLLSDRFSAERPKGSFSTLEIQRTEQGDSAMYLCASSLYIAGAGDTQYFGPGTRLTVL.

This clonotype has only one observation. This chain links TRBV3-1 with TRBJ2-1; possible D gene TRBD1, 7 bases. The germline V gene encodes CDR1 LGHDT and CDR2 YNNKEL (reference sequence). V shed 3 bases and J shed 5 bases, with 17 bases lying between them. The CDR3 extends over 16 amino acids. The CDR3 nucleotides are TGTGCCAGCAGCCAGAACGCGGGACAGTTAAACAATGAGCAGTTCTTC. It codes for CASSQNAGQLNNEQFF.

This clonotype has a single count. V is TRBV20-1 and J is TRBJ2-7; possibly TRBD2 for D (7 bases). Gene TRBJ2-5 matches the end of the DNA better, so the J call may be wrong. Germline values: CDR1 DFQATT, CDR2 SNEGSKA (reference sequence). CDR3 length equals 13 residues. CDR3: CSARVGGAETQYF. The CDR3 coding sequence is TGCAGTGCTAGAGTGGGGGGGGCCGAGACCCAGTACTTC.

The rearrangement uses TRBV29-1 and TRBJ2-7; D is uncertain. Trimming took 7 bases from V and 0 from J, leaving 10 bases between them. The CDR3 covers 12 residues. The germline CDR1 and CDR2 sequences are SQVTM and ANQGSEA. The CDR3 nucleotides read TGCAGCGGGGCCAAAAGCTCCTACGAGCAGTACTTC. Translating it yields CSGAKSSYEQYF.